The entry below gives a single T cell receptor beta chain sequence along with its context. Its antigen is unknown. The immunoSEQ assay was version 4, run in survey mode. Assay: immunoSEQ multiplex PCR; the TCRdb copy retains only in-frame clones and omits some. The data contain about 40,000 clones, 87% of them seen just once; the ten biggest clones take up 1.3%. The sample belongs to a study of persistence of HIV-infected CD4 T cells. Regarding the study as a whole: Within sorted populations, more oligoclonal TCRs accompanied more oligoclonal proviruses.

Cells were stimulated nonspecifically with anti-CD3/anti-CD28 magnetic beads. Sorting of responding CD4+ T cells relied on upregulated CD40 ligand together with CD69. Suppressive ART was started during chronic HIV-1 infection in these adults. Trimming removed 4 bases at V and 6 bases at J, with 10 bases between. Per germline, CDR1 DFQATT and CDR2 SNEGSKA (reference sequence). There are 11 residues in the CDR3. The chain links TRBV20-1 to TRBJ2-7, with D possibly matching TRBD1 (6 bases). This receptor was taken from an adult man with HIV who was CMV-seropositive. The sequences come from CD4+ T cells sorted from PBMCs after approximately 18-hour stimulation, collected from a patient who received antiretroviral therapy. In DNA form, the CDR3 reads TGCAGTGCTACCCCGACAGGCGAGCAGTACTTC. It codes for CSATPTGEQYF.